Following are 13 T cell receptor beta chains from one sample sequenced in a study of healthy donors' naive CD4 and CD8 T cells. A linear amplification protocol produced the TCR libraries from roughly 480 ng of total RNA. TCRdb recomputed calls from the reads with MiXCR, one row per CDR3 protein. Here the sample spans approximately 200,000 distinct CDR3 sequences, around 74% being singletons. The sample comprised naive CD4+ and CD8+ T cells sorted from blood, pooled from several donors. The receptors originated from a pool of human donors in good health; the sample pools cells from several healthy donors.

This clonotype showed up just once. V usage is TRBV18 and J usage is TRBJ1-1, with D possibly being TRBD1 (5 bases). CDR3 size: 14 residues. CDR1 is KGHSH, CDR2 LQKENI, per germline. The V end was cut by 5 bases, the J end by 4 bases, with 14 bases between. CDR3 sequence: CASSTREKGTEAFF. The CDR3 DNA reads as TGTGCCAGCTCAACCAGGGAGAAGGGCACTGAAGCTTTCTTT.

The chain has TRBV5-5 and TRBJ1-2; D remains ambiguous. Trimming cost V 2 bases and J 5 bases, with 13 bases left between them. This CDR3 comprises 14 residues. Germline lookup yields CDR1 SGHKS and CDR2 YYEKEE (reference sequence). The DNA of the CDR3 is TGTGCCAGCAGCTTTTCAGACCCTCGATATGGCTACACCTTC. Its translation is CASSFSDPRYGYTF.

The rearrangement joins TRBV29-1 to TRBJ1-1; 9 bases are shared with TRBD1. V lost 6 bases to trimming and J lost 4 bases; unmatched junction nucleotides: 6. The CDR3 is made up of 13 amino acids. Germline CDR1 SQVTM, CDR2 ANQGSEA. CDR3 bases: TGCAGCGTCACACAGGGGGCGGTCACTGAAGCTTTCTTT. The encoded protein is CSVTQGAVTEAFF.

This sequence joins TRBV12-3 or TRBV12-4 and TRBJ1-2, with D perhaps TRBD1 (6 bases). CDR3 length: 15 amino acids. Deletions cut 6 bases from V and 0 bases from J, with 14 bases between. Written as DNA, the CDR3 is TGTGCCAGCAGCCGTCTGACAGGTCCTAACTATGGCTACACCTTC. Translated, it gives CASSRLTGPNYGYTF.

This chain connects TRBV27 to TRBJ2-1; the match to TRBD2 covers 9 bases. Germline CDR1 reads MNHEY; CDR2 reads SMNVEV (reference sequence). CDR3 length equals 15 residues. The V segment lost 5 bases and the J segment 12 bases; nucleotides outside the gene matches: 14. The DNA of the CDR3 is TGTGCCAGCAGTAATTACCAGGGACTAGCCTCACGGCAGTTCTTC. It specifies CASSNYQGLASRQFF.

Points on this clonotype: One end of the junction varies from germline; a read error may be responsible. This chain joins TRBV19 and TRBJ2-1; 7 bases are shared with TRBD2. The CDR3 totals 12 residues. The germline gives CDR1 LNHDA, CDR2 SQIVND (reference sequence). Written as DNA, the CDR3 is TGTGCCAGTAGTACGTTAGCGGGCCCCTCCCGCTTC. It yields the protein CASSTLAGPSRF.

The V gene is TRBV30, the J gene TRBJ2-6; unclear D gene. The V gene's germline CDR1 is GTSNPN and CDR2 SVGIG (reference sequence). Trimming took off 4 bases at V and 0 bases at J, with 10 bases between the two ends. CDR3 length: 15 amino acids. CDR3: CAWTGSSSGANVLTF. CDR3 in DNA: TGTGCCTGGACAGGCTCGAGCTCTGGGGCCAACGTCCTGACTTTC.

The V gene is TRBV10-3, the J gene TRBJ2-3; D ambiguous. Germline CDR1 and CDR2: ENHRY and SYGVKD. V lost 3 bases, J lost 5 bases, and 9 bases lay in between. CDR3 length: 13 residues. CDR3 bases: TGTGCCATCAGTGACGGATGGGGAGATACGCAGTATTTT. Encoded protein: CAISDGWGDTQYF.

This clonotype was seen more than once but under ten times. This chain connects TRBV6-5 to TRBJ2-3; the D is unclear. The CDR3 covers 13 residues. Germline values: CDR1 MNHEY, CDR2 SVGAGI. V was clipped by 6 bases and J by 4 bases, with 11 bases between them. For the CDR3, the DNA is TGTGCCAGCAGCCCATCCAAATCAGATACGCAGTATTTT. This codes for CASSPSKSDTQYF.

This rearrangement joins TRBV19 to TRBJ1-1; 7 nucleotides line up with TRBD1. With 5 bases clipped from V and 2 bases from J, the junction kept 5 bases outside the gene matches. The CDR3 runs to 14 residues. Germline V CDR1 and CDR2: LNHDA, SQIVND (reference sequence). Here the CDR3 reads CASSLLGGNTEAFF. CDR3 bases: TGTGCCAGTAGTCTTCTAGGGGGCAACACTGAAGCTTTCTTT.

The chain joins TRBV29-1 to TRBJ2-5; D assignment may be TRBD1 or TRBD2 (6 bases each). Trimming pared 3 bases from V and 2 bases from J, leaving 10 bases between. Germline V gene data show CDR1 as SQVTM and CDR2 as ANQGSEA. The CDR3 is made up of 13 amino acids. CDR3 sequence reads: CSVDRRGQETQYF. The CDR3, as DNA: TGCAGCGTTGATAGGAGGGGGCAAGAGACCCAGTACTTC.

The V call is TRBV5-5, the J call TRBJ1-2; no firm D call. Trimming cost V 4 bases and J 2 bases, with 15 bases left between them. The CDR3 spans 15 residues. Germline V gives CDR1 SGHKS, CDR2 YYEKEE (reference sequence). The CDR3 DNA sequence: TGTGCCAGCAGCCCTGACGGCCATCCCAACTATGGCTACACCTTC. Protein product: CASSPDGHPNYGYTF.

The CDR3 protein is CASSPQREGTDTQYF. As DNA, the CDR3 is TGTGCCAGCAGCCCGCAGCGGGAGGGCACAGATACGCAGTATTTT. The gene calls are TRBV5-4 and TRBJ2-3, with 9 bases identical to TRBD2. Unmatched junction bases numbered 4, after V lost 4 bases and J lost 1 base. CDR3 length: 15 amino acids. The germline gives CDR1 SGHNT, CDR2 YYREEE (reference sequence).